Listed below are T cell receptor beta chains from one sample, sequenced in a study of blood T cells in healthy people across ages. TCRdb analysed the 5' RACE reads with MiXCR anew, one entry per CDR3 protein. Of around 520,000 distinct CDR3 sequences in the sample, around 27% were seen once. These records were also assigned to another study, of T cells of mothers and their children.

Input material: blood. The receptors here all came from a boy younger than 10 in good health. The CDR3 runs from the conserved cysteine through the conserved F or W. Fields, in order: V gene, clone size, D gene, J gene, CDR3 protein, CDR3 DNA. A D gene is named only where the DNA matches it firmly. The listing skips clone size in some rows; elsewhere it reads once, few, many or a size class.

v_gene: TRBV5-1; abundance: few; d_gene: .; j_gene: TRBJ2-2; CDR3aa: CASSLPKPPSYTGELFF; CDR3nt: TGCGCCAGCAGCTTGCCAAAACCCCCCAGCTACACCGGGGAGCTGTTTTTT
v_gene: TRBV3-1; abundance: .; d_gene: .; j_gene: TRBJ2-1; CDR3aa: CASSQVSRYEQFF; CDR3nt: TGTGCCAGCAGCCAAGTTTCGCGTTATGAGCAGTTCTTC
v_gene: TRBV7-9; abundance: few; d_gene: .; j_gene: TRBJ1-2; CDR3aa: CASSLPIQGPEAGYTF; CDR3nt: TGTGCCAGCAGCTTACCTATACAGGGCCCGGAGGCTGGCTACACCTTC
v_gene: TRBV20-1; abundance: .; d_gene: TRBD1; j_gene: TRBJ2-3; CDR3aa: CSATRGSRADTQYF; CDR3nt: TGCAGTGCAACCAGGGGGAGTCGGGCAGATACGCAGTATTTT
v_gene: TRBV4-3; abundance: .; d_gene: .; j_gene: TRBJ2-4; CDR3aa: CASSQIFSGRIQYF; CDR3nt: TGCGCCAGCAGCCAGATCTTCTCGGGGCGAATTCAGTACTTC
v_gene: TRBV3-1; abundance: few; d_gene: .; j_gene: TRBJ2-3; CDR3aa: CASSQDREDTQYF; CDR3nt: TGTGCCAGCAGCCAAGATCGGGAGGATACGCAGTATTTT
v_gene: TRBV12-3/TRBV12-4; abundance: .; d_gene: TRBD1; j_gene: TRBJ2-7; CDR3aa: CASSLARRQGALSYEQYF; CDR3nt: TGTGCCAGCAGTTTAGCCCGGAGACAGGGGGCGCTTAGCTACGAGCAGTACTTC
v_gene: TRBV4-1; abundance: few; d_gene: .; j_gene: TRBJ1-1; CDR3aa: CASSQDRLDTEAFF; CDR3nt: TGCGCCAGCAGCCAAGATCGACTAGACACTGAAGCTTTCTTT
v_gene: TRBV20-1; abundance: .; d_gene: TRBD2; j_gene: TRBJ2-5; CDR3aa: CSAKVAGGTNYKQYF; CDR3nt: TGCAGTGCTAAAGTAGCGGGGGGTACGAATTATAAGCAGTACTTC
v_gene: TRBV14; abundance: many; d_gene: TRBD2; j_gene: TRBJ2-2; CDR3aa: CASSQGLAGARRGELFF; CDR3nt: TGTGCCAGCAGCCAGGGACTAGCGGGAGCTCGTCGGGGGGAGCTGTTTTTT
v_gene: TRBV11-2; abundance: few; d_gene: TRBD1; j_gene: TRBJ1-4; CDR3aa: CASSFRGPNEKLFF; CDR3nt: TGTGCCAGCAGCTTCAGGGGGCCGAATGAAAAACTGTTTTTT
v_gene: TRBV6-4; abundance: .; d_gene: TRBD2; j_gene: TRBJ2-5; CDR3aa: CASSPDGTSGSYEHYF; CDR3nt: TGTGCCAGCAGCCCTGACGGGACTAGCGGGAGCTACGAGCACTACTTC
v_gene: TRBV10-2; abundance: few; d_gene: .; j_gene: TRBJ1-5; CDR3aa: CASSESFRTREPQHF; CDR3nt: TGCGCCAGCAGTGAGTCGTTTCGAACGCGCGAGCCCCAGCATTTT
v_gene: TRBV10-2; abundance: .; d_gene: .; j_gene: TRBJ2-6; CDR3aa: CATASGANVLTF; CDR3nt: TGCGCCACCGCATCTGGGGCCAACGTCCTGACTTTC
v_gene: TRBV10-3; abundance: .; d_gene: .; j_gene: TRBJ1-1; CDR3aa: CAISSGPTNTGAFF; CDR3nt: TGTGCCATCAGCTCGGGACCTACGAACACTGGAGCTTTCTTT
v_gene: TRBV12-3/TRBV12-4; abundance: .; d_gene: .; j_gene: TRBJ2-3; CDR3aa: CASSPRVDAQYF; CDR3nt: TGTGCCAGCAGTCCCCGGGTAGATGCGCAGTATTTT
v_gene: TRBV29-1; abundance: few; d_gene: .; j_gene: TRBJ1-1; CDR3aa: CSVDEAGAFF; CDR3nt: TGCAGCGTTGATGAAGCGGGGGCTTTCTTT
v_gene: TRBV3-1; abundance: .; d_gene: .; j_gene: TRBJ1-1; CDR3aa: CASSQGGWAEAFF; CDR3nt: TGTGCCAGCAGCCAAGGGGGGTGGGCTGAAGCTTTCTTT
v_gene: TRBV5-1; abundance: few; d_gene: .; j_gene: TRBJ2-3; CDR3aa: CASSLGGPTDTQYF; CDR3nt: TGCGCCAGCAGCTTGGGCGGGCCCACAGATACGCAGTATTTT
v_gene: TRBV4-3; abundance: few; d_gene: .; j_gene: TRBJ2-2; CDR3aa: CASSQLATGELFF; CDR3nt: TGCGCCAGCAGCCAGTTAGCAACCGGGGAGCTGTTTTTT
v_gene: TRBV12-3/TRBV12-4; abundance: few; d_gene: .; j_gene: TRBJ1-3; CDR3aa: CASSSPRQIGNTIYF; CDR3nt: TGTGCCAGCAGTTCCCCCCGACAGATTGGAAACACCATATATTTT
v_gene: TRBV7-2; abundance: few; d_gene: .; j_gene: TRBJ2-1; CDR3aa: CASSSYPEVEFF; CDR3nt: TGTGCCAGCAGCTCCTACCCCGAAGTAGAGTTCTTC
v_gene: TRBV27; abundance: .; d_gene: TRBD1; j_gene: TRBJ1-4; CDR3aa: CASSSTGGKDEKLFF; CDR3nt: TGTGCCAGCAGTTCGACAGGGGGCAAGGATGAAAAACTGTTTTTT
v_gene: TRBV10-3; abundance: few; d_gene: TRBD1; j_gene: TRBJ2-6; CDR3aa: CAISDRVTGAESGANVLTF; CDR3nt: TGTGCCATCAGTGACCGAGTGACAGGGGCGGAGTCCGGGGCCAACGTCCTGACTTTC
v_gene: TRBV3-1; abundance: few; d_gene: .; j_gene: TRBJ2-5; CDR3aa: CASSNTGFQETQYF; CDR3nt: TGTGCCAGCAGCAACACCGGTTTCCAAGAGACCCAGTACTTC
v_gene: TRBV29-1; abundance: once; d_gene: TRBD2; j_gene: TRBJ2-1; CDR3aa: CSVAGGPGNEQFF; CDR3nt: TGCAGCGTTGCGGGGGGGCCTGGTAATGAGCAGTTCTTC
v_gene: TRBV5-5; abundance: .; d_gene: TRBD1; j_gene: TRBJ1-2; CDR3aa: CASSLDTGTGVQLYGYTF; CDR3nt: TGTGCCAGCAGCTTGGACACCGGGACAGGGGTCCAGCTATATGGCTACACCTTC
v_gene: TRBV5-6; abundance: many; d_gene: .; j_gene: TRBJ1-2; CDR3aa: CASSLKSYGYTF; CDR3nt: TGTGCCAGCAGCTTGAAGTCCTATGGCTACACCTTC
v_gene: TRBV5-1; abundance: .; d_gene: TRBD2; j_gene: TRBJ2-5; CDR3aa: CASSYGTSGGKETQYF; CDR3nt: TGCGCCAGCAGCTACGGGACTAGCGGGGGGAAAGAGACCCAGTACTTC
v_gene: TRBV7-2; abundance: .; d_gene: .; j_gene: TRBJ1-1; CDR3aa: CASSPPKNTEAFF; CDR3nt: TGTGCCAGCAGCCCACCCAAGAACACTGAAGCTTTCTTT
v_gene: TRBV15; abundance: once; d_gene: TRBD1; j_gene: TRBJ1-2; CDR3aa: CATSRALDREYYGYTF; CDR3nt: TGTGCCACCAGCAGGGCGCTGGACAGGGAATACTATGGCTACACCTTC
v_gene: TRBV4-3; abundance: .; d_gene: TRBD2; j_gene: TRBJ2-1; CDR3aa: CASSQELPSSGRNEQFF; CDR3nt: TGCGCCAGCAGCCAAGAGCTCCCCTCTAGCGGGAGAAATGAGCAGTTCTTC
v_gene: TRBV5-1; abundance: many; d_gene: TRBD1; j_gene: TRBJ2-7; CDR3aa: CASSGTGYEQYF; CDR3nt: TGCGCCAGCAGCGGGACAGGTTACGAGCAGTACTTC
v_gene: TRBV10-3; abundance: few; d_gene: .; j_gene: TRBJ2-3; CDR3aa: CATQTPVADTQYF; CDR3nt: TGTGCCACCCAGACACCCGTGGCAGATACGCAGTATTTT
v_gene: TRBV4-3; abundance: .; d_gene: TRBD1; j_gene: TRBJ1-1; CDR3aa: CASSQDTTGDTEAFF; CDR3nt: TGCGCCAGCAGCCAAGATACTACAGGGGACACTGAAGCTTTCTTT
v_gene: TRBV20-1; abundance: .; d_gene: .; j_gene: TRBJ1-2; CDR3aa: CSANYGYTF; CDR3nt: TGCAGTGCTAACTATGGCTACACCTTC
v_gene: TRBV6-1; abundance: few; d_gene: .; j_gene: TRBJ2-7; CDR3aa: CASSVTGKSYEQYF; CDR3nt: TGTGCCAGCAGTGTTACAGGGAAATCCTACGAGCAGTACTTC
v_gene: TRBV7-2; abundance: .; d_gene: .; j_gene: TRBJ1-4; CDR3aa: CASSLEMGEKLFF; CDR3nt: TGTGCCAGCAGCTTAGAAATGGGGGAAAAACTGTTTTTT
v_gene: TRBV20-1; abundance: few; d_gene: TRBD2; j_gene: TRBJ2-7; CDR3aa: CSARTSGRNEQYF; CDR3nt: TGCAGTGCTAGGACTAGCGGGAGGAACGAGCAGTACTTC
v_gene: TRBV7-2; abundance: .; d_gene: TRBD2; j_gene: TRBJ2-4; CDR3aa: CASSYGTSGRGIQYF; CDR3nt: TGTGCCAGCAGCTACGGGACTAGCGGGAGGGGCATTCAGTACTTC
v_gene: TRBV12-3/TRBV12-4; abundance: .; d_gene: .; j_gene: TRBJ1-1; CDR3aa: CASSSVVTEAFF; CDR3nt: TGTGCCAGCAGTTCTGTGGTCACTGAAGCTTTCTTT
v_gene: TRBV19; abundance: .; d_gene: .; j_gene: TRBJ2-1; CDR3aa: CASSIFGIQYEQFF; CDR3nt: TGTGCCAGTAGTATTTTCGGGATCCAATATGAGCAGTTCTTC
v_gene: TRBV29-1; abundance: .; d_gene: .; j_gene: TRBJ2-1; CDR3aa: CSVEDRVDGNEQFF; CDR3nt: TGCAGCGTTGAAGACAGGGTCGATGGCAATGAGCAGTTCTTC
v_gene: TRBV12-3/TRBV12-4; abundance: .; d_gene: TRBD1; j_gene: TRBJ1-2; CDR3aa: CASSRGQGQGYTF; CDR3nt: TGTGCCAGCAGTCGGGGACAGGGCCAAGGCTACACCTTC
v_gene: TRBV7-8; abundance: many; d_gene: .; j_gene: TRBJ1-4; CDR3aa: CASSLRGATNEKLFF; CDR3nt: TGTGCCAGCAGCTTAAGGGGGGCAACTAATGAAAAACTGTTTTTT
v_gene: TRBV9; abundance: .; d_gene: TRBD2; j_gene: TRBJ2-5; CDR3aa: CASSDGTNQETQYF; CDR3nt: TGTGCCAGCAGCGATGGGACTAATCAAGAGACCCAGTACTTC
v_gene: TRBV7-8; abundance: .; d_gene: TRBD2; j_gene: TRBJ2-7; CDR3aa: CASSLGGISYVQYF; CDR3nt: TGTGCCAGCAGCTTGGGAGGGATCTCCTACGTGCAGTACTTC
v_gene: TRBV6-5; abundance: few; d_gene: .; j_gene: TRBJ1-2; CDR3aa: CASSPTARILYGYTF; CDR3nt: TGTGCCAGCAGTCCCACCGCCAGGATACTCTATGGCTACACCTTC
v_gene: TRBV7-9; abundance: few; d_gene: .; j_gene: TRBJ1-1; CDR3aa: CASSLEVRADTEAFF; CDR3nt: TGTGCCAGCAGCTTAGAAGTCAGGGCCGACACTGAAGCTTTCTTT
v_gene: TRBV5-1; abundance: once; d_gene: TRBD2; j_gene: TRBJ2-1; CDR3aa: CASSVTSGSSYNEQFF; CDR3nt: TGCGCCAGCAGCGTCACTAGCGGAAGCTCCTACAATGAGCAGTTCTTC